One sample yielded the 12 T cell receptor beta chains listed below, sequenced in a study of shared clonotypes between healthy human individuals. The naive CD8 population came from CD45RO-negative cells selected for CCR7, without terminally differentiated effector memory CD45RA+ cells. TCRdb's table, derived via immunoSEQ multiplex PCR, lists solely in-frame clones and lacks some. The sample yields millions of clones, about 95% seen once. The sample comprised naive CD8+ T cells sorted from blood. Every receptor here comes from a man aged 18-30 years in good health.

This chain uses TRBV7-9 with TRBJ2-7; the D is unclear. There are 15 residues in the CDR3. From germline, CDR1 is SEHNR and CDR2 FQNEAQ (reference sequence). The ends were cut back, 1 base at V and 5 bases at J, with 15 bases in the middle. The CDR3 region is CASSLDSSVSHEQYF. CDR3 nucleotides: TGTGCCAGCAGCTTAGATTCGTCAGTTAGCCACGAGCAGTACTTC.

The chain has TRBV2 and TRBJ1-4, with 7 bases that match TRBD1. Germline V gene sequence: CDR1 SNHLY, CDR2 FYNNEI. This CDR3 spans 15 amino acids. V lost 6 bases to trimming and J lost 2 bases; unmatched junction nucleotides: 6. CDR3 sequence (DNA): TGTGCCAGCAGGGTAGAGACAGGGACTAATGAAAAACTGTTTTTT. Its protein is CASRVETGTNEKLFF.

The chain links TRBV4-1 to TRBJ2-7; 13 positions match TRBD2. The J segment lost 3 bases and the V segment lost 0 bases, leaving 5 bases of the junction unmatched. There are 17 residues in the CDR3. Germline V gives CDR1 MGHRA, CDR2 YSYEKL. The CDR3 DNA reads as TGCGCCAGCAGCCAAGAACGGGGGACTAGCGGGATCTACGAGCAGTACTTC. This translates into CASSQERGTSGIYEQYF.

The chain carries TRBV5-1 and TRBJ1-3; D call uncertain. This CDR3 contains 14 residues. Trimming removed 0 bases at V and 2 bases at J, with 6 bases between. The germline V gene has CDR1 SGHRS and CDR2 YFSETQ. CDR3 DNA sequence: TGCGCCAGCAGCTTGGGGACGACTGGAAACACCATATATTTT. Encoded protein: CASSLGTTGNTIYF.

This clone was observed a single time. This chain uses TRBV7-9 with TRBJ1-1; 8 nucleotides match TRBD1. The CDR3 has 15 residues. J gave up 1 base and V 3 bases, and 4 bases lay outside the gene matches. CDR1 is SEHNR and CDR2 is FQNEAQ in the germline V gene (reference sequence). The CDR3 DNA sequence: TGTGCCAGCAGCTTGCTGACAGGGGCGAACACTGAAGCTTTCTTT. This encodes CASSLLTGANTEAFF.

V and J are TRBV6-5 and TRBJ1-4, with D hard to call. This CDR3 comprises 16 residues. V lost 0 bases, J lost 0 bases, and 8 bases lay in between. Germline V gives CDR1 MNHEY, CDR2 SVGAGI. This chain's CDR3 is CASSYSRLTTNEKLFF. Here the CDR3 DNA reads TGTGCCAGCAGTTACTCGAGACTCACAACTAATGAAAAACTGTTTTTT.

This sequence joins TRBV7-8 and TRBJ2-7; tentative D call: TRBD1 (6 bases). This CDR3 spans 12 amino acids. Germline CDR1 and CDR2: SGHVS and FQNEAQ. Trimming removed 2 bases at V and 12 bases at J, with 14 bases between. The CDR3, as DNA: TGTGCCAGCAGCTTATATCAGGGGAGCCTGTACTTC. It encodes CASSLYQGSLYF.

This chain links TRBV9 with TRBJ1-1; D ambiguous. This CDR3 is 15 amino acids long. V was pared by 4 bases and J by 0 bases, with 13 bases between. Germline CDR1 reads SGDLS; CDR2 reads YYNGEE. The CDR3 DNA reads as TGTGCCAGCAGCTTAACGGACGGGATGAACACTGAAGCTTTCTTT. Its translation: CASSLTDGMNTEAFF.

The CDR3 protein is CASSQDTGRLFF. Written as DNA, the CDR3 is TGCGCCAGCAGCCAAGATACAGGGAGACTGTTTTTT. The chain employs TRBV4-1 and TRBJ1-4, with D possibly TRBD1 on 6 matching bases. The germline gives CDR1 MGHRA, CDR2 YSYEKL. Trimming took off 0 bases at V and 13 bases at J, with 9 bases between the two ends. There are 12 residues in the CDR3.

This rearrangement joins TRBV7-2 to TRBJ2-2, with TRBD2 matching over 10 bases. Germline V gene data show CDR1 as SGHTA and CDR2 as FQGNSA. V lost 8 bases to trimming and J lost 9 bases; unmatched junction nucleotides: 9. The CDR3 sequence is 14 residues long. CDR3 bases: TGTGCCAGCCGGCAGGCTAGCGGGAGCTGGGAGCTGTTTTTT. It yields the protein CASRQASGSWELFF.

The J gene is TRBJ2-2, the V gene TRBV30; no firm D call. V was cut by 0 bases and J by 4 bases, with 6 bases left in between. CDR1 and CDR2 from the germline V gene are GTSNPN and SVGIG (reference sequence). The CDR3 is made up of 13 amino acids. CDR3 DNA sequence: TGTGCCTGGAGTGTACAGAGCACCGGGGAGCTGTTTTTT. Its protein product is CAWSVQSTGELFF.

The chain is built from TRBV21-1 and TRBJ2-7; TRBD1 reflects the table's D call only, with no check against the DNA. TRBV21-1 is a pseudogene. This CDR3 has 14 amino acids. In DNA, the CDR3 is TGTGCCAGCCCCTCTGGGACAATCCCCTACGAGCAGTACTTC. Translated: CASPSGTIPYEQYF.